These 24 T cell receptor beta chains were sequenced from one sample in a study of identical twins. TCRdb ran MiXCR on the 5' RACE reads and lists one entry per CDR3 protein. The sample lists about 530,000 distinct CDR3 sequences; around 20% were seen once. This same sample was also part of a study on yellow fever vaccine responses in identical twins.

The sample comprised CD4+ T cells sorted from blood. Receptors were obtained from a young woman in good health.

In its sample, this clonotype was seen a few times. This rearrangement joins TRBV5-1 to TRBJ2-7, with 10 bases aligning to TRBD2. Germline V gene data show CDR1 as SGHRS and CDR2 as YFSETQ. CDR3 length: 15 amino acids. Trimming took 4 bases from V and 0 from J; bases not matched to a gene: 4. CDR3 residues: CASSTGLADSYEQYV. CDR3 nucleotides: TGCGCCAGCAGCACTGGACTAGCGGACTCCTACGAGCAGTACGTC.

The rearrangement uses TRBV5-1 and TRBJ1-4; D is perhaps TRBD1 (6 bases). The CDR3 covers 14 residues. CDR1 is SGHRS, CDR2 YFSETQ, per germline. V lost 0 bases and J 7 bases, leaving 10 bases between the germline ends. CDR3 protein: CASSLDRATEKLFF. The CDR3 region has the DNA TGCGCCAGCAGCTTGGACAGGGCAACTGAAAAACTGTTTTTT.

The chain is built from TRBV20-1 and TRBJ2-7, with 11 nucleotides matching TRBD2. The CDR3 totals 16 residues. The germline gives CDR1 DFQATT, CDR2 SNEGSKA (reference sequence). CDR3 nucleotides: TGCAGGCTGAATAAGGAATGGCTAGCGGGGGGTAGCGAGCAGTACGTC. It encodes CRLNKEWLAGGSEQYV.

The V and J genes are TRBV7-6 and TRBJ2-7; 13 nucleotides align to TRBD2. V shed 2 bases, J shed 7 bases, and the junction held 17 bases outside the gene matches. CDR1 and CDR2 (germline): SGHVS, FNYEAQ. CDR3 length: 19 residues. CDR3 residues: CASSLRPGTSGTPGREQYF. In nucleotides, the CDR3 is TGTGCCAGCAGCTTACGCCCAGGGACTAGCGGGACTCCCGGGCGAGAGCAGTACTTC.

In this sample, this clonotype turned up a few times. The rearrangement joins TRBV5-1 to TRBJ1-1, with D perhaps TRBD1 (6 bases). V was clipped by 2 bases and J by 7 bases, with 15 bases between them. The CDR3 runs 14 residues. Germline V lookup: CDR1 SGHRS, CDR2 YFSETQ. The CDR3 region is CASSLVGVTGEAFF. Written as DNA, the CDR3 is TGCGCCAGCAGCTTAGTTGGAGTGACAGGTGAAGCTTTCTTT.

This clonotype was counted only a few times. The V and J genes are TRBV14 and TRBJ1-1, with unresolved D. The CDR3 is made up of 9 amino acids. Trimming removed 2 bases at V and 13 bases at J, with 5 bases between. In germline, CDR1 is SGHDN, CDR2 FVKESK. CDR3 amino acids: CASSQRVFF. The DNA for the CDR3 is TGTGCCAGCAGCCAACGTGTTTTCTTT.

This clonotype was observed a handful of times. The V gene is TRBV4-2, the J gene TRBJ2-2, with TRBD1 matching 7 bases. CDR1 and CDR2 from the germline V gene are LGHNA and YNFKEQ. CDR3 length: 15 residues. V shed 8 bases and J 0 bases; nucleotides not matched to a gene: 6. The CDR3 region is CASGQDRANTGELFF. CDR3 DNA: TGTGCCAGCGGACAGGACCGCGCGAACACCGGGGAGCTGTTTTTT.

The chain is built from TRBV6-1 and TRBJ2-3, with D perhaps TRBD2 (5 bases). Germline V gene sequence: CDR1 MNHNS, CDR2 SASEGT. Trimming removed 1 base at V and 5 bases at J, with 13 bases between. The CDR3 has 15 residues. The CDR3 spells CASSEGSLAGDTQYF. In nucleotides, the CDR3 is TGTGCCAGCAGTGAAGGATCTCTGGCGGGAGATACGCAGTATTTT.

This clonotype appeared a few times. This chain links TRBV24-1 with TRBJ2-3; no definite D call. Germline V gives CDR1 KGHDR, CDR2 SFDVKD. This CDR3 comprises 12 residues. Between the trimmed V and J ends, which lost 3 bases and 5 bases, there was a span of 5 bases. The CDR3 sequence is CATSDRLDTQYF. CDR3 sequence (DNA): TGTGCCACCAGTGATAGGCTAGATACGCAGTATTTT.

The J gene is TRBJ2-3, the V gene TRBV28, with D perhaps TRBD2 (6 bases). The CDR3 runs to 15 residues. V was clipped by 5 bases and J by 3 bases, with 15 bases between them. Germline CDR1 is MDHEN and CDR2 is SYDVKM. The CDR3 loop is CASSPPAGWTDTQYF. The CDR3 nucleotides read TGTGCCAGCAGTCCCCCGGCGGGATGGACAGATACGCAGTATTTT.

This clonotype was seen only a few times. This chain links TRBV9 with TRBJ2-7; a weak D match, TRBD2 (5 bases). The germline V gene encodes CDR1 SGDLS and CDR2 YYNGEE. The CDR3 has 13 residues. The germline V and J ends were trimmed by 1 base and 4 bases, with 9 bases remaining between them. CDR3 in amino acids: CASSVTPGYEQYF. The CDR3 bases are TGTGCCAGCAGCGTAACCCCGGGGTACGAGCAGTACTTC.

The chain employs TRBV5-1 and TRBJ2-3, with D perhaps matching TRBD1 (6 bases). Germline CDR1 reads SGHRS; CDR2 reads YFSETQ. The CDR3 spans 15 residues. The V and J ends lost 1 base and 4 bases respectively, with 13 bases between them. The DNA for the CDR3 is TGCGCCAGCAGCTTGTATTCAGGGGCTGCAGATACGCAGTATTTT. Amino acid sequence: CASSLYSGAADTQYF.

The CDR3 DNA is TGTGCCAGCAGGGGGGACAGTGAGCAGTTCTTC. Translation: CASRGDSEQFF. The V gene is TRBV6-5, the J gene TRBJ2-1, with 7 bases identical to TRBD1. The germline CDR1 and CDR2 sequences are MNHEY and SVGAGI. J lost 9 bases, V lost 6 bases, and 2 bases had no gene match. The CDR3 has 11 residues.

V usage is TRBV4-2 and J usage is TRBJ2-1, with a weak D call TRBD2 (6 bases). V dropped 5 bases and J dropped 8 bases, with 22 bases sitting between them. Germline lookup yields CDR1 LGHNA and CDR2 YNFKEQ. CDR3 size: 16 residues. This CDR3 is CASSNAGTQARHEQFF. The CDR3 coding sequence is TGTGCCAGCAGCAATGCCGGGACTCAGGCTCGGCATGAGCAGTTCTTC.

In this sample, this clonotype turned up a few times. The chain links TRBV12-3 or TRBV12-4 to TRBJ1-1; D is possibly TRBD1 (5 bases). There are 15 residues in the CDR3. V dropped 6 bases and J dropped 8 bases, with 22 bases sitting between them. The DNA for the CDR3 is TGTGCCAGCAGCCCTTACAGGACTACCCGAAAAGAAGCTTTCTTT. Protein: CASSPYRTTRKEAFF.

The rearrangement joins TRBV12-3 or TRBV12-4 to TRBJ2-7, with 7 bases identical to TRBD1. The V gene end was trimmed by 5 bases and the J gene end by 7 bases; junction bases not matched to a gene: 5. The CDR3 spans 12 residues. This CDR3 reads CASSTGVGEQYV. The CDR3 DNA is TGTGCCAGCAGTACAGGGGTTGGGGAGCAGTACGTC.

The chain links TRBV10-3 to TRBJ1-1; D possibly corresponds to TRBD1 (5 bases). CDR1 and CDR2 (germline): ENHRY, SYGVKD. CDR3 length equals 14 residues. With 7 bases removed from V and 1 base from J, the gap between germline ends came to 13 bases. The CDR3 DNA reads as TGTGCCATCATCTGGGACCATAAGAACACTGAAGCTTTCTTT. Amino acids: CAIIWDHKNTEAFF.

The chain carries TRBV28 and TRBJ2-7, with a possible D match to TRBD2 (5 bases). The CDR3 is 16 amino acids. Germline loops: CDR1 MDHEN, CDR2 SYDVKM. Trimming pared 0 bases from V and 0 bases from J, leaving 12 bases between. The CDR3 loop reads CASSLWAGMHSYEQYF. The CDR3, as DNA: TGTGCCAGCAGTTTATGGGCCGGGATGCACTCCTACGAGCAGTACTTC.

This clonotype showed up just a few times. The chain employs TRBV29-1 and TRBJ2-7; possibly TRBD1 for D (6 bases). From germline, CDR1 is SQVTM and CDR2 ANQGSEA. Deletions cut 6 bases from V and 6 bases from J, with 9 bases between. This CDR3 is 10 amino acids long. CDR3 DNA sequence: TGCAGCGTAGCAGGGGCCGAGCAGTACTTC. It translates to CSVAGAEQYF.

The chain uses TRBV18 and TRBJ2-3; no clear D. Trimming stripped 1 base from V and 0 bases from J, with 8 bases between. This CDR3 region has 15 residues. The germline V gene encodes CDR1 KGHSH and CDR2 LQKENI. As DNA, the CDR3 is TGTGCCAGCTCACCACTCCCCCACAGCACAGATACGCAGTATTTT. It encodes CASSPLPHSTDTQYF.

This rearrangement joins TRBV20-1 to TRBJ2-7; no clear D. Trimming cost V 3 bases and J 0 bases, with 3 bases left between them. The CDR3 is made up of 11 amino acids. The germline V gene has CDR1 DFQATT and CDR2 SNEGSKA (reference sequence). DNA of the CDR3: TGCAGTGCTAGTGACTCCTACGAGCAGTACTTC. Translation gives CSASDSYEQYF.

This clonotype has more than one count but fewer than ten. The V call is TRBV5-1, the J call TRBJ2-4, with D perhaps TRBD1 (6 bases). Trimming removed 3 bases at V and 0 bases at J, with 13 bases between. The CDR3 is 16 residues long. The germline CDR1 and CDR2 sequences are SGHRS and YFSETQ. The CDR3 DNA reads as TGCGCCAGCAGCTGGACAGTGCTTACAGCCAAAAACATTCAGTACTTC. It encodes CASSWTVLTAKNIQYF.

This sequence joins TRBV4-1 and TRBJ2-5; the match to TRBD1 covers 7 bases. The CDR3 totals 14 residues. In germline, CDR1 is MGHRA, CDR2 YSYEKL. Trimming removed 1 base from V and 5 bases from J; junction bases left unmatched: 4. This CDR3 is CASSQGATGETQYF. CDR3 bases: TGCGCCAGCAGCCAAGGGGCGACAGGGGAGACCCAGTACTTC.

CDR3 residues: CASSEDLAGIETQYF. In DNA form, the CDR3 reads TGTGCCAGCAGTGAAGACCTAGCGGGAATTGAGACCCAGTACTTC. V gene TRBV25-1 combines with J gene TRBJ2-5; 9 bases line up with TRBD2. The CDR3 is 15 residues long. Trimming took 2 bases from V and 5 from J; bases not matched to a gene: 6. Germline CDR1 and CDR2: MGHDK and SYGVNS.